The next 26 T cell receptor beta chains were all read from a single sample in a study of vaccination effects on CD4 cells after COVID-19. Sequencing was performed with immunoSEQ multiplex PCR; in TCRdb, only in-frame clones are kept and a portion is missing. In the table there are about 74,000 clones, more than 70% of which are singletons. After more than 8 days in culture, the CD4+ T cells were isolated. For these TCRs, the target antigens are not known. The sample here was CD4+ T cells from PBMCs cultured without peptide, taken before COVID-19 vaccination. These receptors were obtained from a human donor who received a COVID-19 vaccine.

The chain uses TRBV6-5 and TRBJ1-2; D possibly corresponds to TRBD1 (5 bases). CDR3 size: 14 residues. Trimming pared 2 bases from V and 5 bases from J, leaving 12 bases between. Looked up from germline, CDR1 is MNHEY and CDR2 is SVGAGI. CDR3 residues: CASSYQGGFYGYTF. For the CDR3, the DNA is TGTGCCAGCAGTTACCAGGGAGGGTTTTATGGCTACACCTTC.

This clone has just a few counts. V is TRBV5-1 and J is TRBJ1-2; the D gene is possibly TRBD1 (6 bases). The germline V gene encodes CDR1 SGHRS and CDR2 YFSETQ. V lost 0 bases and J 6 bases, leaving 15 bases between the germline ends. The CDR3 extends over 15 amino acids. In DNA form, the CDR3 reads TGCGCCAGCAGCTTGGAGTCCAGGGGATATAATGGCTACACCTTC. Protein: CASSLESRGYNGYTF.

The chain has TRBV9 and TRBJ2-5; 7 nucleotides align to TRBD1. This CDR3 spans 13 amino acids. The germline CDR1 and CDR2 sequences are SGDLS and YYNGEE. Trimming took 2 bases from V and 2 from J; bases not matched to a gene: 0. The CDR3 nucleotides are TGTGCCAGCAGCGTGGGACAGCAAGAGACCCAGTACTTC. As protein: CASSVGQQETQYF.

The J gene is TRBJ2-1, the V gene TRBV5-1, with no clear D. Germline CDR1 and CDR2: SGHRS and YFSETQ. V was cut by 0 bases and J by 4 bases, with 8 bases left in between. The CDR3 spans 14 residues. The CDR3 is CASSLEVRYNEQFF. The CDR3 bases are TGCGCCAGCAGCTTGGAGGTCCGATACAATGAGCAGTTCTTC.

CDR3 residues: CASSQGLAGAPFGSDTQYF. The CDR3 DNA follows: TGTGCCAGCAGCCAAGGACTAGCGGGGGCTCCCTTCGGGTCGGATACGCAGTATTTT. The chain combines TRBV3-1 (or the pseudogene TRBV3-2) with TRBJ2-3, with 12 bases matching TRBD2. Germline-derived CDR1 and CDR2 are LGHDT and YNNKEL (reference sequence). This CDR3 comprises 19 residues. The V and J ends lost 1 base and 6 bases, in that order; junction bases with no gene match: 14.

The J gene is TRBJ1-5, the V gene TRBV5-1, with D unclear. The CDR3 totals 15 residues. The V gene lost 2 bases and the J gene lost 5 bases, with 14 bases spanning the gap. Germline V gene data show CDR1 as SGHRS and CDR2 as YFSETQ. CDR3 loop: CASSLTSGPHQPQHF. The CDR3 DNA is TGCGCCAGCAGCTTAACCTCGGGTCCACATCAGCCCCAGCATTTT.

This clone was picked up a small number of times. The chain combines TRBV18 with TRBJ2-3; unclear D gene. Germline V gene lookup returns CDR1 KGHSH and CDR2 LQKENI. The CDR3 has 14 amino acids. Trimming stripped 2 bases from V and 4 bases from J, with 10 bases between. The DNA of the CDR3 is TGTGCCAGCTCACCAATGAAGGGATCAGATACGCAGTATTTT. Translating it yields CASSPMKGSDTQYF.

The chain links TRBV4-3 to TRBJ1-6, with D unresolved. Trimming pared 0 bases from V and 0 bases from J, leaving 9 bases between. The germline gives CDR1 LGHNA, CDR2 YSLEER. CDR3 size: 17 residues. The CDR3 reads CASSQDPAISYNSPLHF. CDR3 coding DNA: TGCGCCAGCAGCCAAGATCCGGCGATCTCCTATAATTCACCCCTCCACTTT.

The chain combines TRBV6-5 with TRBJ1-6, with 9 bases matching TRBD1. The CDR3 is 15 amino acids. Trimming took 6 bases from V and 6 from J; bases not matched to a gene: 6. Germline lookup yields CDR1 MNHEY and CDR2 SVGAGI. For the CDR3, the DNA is TGTGCCAGCAGGACTATACAGGGGGCTAATTCACCCCTCCACTTT. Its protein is CASRTIQGANSPLHF.

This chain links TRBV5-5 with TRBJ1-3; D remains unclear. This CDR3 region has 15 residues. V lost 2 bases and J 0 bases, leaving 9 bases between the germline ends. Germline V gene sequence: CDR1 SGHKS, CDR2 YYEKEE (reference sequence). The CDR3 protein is CASSLSPNSGNTIYF. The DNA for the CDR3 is TGTGCCAGCAGCTTATCCCCTAACTCTGGAAACACCATATATTTT.

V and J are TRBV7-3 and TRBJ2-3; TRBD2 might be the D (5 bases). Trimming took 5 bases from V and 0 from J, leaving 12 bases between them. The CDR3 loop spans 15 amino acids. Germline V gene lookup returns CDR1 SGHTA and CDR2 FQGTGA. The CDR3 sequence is CASSPLRGSTDTQYF. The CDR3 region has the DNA TGTGCCAGCAGCCCCTTGAGAGGGAGCACAGATACGCAGTATTTT.

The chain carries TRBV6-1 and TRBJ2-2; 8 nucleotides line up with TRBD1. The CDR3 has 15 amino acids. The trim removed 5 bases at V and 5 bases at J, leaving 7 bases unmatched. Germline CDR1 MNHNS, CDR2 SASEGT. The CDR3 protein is CASSFRGQGTGELFF. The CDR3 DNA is TGTGCCAGCAGTTTCAGGGGGCAAGGTACCGGGGAGCTGTTTTTT.

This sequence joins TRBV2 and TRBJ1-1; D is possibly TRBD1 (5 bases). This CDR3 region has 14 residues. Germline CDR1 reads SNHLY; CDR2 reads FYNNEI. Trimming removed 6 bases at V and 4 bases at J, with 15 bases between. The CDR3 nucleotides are TGTGCCAGCAGGGGAGGGACCGTTACCACTGAAGCTTTCTTT. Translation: CASRGGTVTTEAFF.

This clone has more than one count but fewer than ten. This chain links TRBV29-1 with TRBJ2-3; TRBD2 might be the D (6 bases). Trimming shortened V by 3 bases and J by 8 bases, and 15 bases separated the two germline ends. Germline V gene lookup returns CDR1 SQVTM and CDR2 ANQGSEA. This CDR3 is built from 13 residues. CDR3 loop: CSVEGPLSGTQYF. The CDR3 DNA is TGCAGCGTTGAGGGACCGCTTAGCGGTACGCAGTATTTT.

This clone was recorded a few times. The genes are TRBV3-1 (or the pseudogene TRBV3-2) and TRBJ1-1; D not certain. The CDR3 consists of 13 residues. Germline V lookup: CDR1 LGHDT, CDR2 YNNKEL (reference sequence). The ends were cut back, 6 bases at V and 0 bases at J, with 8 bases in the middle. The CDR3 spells CASSRTVNTEAFF. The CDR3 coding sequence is TGTGCCAGCAGTCGGACGGTGAACACTGAAGCTTTCTTT.

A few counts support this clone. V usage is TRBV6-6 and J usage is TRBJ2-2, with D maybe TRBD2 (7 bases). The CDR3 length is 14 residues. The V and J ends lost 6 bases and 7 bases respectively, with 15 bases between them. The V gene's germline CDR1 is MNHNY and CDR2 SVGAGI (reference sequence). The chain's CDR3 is CASRIRGGGGELFF. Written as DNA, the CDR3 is TGTGCCAGCAGAATTAGGGGGGGTGGCGGGGAGCTGTTTTTT.

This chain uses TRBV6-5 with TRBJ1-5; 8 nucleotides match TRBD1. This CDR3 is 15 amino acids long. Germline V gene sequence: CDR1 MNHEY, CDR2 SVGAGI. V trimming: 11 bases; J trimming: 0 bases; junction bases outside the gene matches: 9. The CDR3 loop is CAGGGGTGSNQPQHF. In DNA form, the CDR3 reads TGTGCCGGGGGGGGAGGGACAGGTAGCAATCAGCCCCAGCATTTT.

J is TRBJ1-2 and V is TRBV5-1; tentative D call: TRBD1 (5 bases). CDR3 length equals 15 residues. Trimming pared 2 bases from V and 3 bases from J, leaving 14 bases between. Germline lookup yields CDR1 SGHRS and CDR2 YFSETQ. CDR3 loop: CASSFSGETDYGYTF. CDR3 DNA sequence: TGCGCCAGCAGCTTCTCGGGGGAAACCGACTATGGCTACACCTTC.

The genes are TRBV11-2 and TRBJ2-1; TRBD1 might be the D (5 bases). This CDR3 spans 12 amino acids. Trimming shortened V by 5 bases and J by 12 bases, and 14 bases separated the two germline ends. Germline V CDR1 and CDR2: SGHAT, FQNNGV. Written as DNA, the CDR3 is TGTGCCAGCAGCCCCCTGGGGCGCGGGCAGTTCTTC. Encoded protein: CASSPLGRGQFF.

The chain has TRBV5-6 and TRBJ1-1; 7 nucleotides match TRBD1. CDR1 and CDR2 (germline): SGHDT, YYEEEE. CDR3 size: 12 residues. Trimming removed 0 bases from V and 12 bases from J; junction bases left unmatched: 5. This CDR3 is CASSLEQGRTFF. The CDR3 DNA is TGTGCCAGCAGCTTGGAACAGGGGAGAACTTTCTTT.

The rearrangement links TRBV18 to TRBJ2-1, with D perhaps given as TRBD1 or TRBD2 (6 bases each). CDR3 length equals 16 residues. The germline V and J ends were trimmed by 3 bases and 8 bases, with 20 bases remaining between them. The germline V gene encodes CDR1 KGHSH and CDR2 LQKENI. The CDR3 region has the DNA TGTGCCAGCTCACCTTATCTTCGACAGGAGGGGGATGAGCAGTTCTTC. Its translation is CASSPYLRQEGDEQFF.

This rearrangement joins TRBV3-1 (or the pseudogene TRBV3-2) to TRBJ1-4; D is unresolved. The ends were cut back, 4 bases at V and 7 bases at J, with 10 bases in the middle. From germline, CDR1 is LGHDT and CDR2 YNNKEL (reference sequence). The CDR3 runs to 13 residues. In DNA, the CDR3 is TGTGCCAGCAGCCCCCGGGGTGGTGAAAAACTGTTTTTT. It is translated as CASSPRGGEKLFF.

Written as DNA, the CDR3 is TGCGCCAGCAGCATGACTAGCGGGGGGGTCGTCTCCTACAATGAGCAGTTCTTC. This encodes CASSMTSGGVVSYNEQFF. The chain is built from TRBV5-1 and TRBJ2-1; 14 positions match TRBD2. Losses at the gene ends were 4 bases for V and 0 bases for J; bases not matched to a gene: 6. CDR3 length equals 18 residues. The germline CDR1 and CDR2 sequences are SGHRS and YFSETQ.

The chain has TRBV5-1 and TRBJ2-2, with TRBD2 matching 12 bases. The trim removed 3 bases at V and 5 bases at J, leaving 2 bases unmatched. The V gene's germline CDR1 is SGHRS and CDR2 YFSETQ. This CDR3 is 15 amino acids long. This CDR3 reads CASSSLAGGTGELFF. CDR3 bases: TGCGCCAGCAGCTCTCTAGCGGGGGGGACCGGGGAGCTGTTTTTT.

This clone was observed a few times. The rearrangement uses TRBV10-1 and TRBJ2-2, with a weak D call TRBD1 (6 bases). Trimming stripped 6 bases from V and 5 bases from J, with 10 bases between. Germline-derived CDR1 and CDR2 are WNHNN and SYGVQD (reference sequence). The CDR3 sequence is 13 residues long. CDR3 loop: CASSPGTTGELFF. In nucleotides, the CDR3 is TGCGCCAGCAGCCCTGGGACAACCGGGGAGCTGTTTTTT.

CDR3 in DNA: TGCGCCAGCAGCTTGGTAGCCGGGGGTGACACAGATACGCAGTATTTT. It translates to CASSLVAGGDTDTQYF. The chain has TRBV5-1 and TRBJ2-3, with D tentatively TRBD2 (6 bases). V dropped 0 bases and J dropped 2 bases, with 13 bases sitting between them. Germline V gene data show CDR1 as SGHRS and CDR2 as YFSETQ. The CDR3 has 16 amino acids.